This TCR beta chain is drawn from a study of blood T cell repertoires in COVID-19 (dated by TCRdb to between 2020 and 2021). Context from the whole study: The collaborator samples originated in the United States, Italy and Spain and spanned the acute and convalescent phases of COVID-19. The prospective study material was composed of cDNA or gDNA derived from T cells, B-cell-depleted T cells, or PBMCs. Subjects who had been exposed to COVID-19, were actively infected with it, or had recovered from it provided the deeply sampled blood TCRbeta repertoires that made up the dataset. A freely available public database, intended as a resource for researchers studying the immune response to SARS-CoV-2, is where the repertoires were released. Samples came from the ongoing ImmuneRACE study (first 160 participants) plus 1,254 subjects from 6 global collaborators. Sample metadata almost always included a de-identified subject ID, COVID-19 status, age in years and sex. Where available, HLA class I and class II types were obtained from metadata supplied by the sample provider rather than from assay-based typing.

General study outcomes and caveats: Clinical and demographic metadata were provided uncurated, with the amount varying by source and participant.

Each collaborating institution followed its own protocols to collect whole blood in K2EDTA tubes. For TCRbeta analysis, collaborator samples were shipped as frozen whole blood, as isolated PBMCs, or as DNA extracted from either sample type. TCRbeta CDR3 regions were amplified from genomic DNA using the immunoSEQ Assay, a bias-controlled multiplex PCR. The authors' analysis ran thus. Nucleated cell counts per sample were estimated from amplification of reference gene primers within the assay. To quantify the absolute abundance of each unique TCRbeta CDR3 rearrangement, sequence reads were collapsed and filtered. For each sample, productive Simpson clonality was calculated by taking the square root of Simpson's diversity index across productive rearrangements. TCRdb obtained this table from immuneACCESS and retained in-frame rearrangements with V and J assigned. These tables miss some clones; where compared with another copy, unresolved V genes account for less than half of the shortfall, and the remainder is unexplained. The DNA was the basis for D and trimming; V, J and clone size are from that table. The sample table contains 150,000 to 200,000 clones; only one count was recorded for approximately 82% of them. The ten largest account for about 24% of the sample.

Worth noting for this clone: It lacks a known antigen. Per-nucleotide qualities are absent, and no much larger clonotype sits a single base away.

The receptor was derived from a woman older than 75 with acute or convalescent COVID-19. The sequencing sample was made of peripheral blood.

The DNA sequence follows: TGTGCCAGCAGTCGGGACAGGGGGTCTCAAGAGACCCAGTACTTC. The resulting protein is CASSRDRGSQETQYF. The sequence joins TRBV2 to TRBJ2-5, and 11 junctional nucleotides match TRBD1. The CDR3 runs 15 residues from the cysteine to the phenylalanine. The kept DNA is CDR3 alone, 45 bases in frame from the first base. Unmatched junction bases come to 4, with V trimmed by 5 bases and J by 2 bases. The germline V gene specifies SNHLY as CDR1 and FYNNEI as CDR2. With the portions outside the CDR3 filled from the reference TRBV2 and TRBJ2-5 genes, the complete variable region becomes EPEVTQTPSHQVTQMGQEVILRCVPISNHLYFYWYRQILGQKVEFLVSFYNNEISEKSEIFDDQFSVERPDGSNFTLKIRSTKLEDSAMYFCASSRDRGSQETQYFGPGTRLLVL.